These 14 T cell receptor beta chains share one sample of origin, sequenced in a study of monozygotic twins with inflammatory bowel disease. TCRdb re-called the 5' RACE reads and gives one entry per CDR3 protein, without DNA. Its listing shows around 400,000 distinct CDR3 sequences. Sequencing was done on a sample of blood. These receptors were collected from a human donor with ulcerative colitis or Crohn's disease, or a healthy co-twin of an affected twin (not recorded which).

CDR3: CASSQVAGANEKLFF. The rearrangement uses TRBV3-1 and TRBJ1-4; TCRdb proposes TRBD1, but this gene call is untestable without DNA. The germline CDR1 and CDR2 sequences are LGHDT and YNNKEL (reference sequence). The CDR3 runs to 15 residues.

The V and J genes are TRBV28 and TRBJ2-2; TCRdb's D call of TRBD1 is untestable without DNA. Germline CDR1 is MDHEN and CDR2 is SYDVKM. This CDR3 has 16 residues. The chain's CDR3 is CASRITNRLYTGELFF.

This chain uses TRBV12-3 or TRBV12-4 with TRBJ2-1; TCRdb reports TRBD2, a call that lacks DNA to check it against. This CDR3 has 17 amino acids. The CDR3 sequence: CASTQFPGLAGVNEQFF.

The V and J genes are TRBV24-1 and TRBJ2-1. Germline CDR1 KGHDR, CDR2 SFDVKD. The CDR3 has 17 residues. CDR3 loop: CATSDRKPGSSYNEQFF.

The rearrangement uses TRBV7-9 and TRBJ2-1; TCRdb names TRBD1, which stays unverified in the absence of DNA. Germline loops: CDR1 SEHNR, CDR2 FQNEAQ (reference sequence). CDR3 length equals 14 residues. The CDR3 sequence is CASRFGTANNEQFF.

The rearrangement links TRBV7-2 to TRBJ2-3; no DNA is available, so the TRBD2 call from TCRdb remains unchecked. Germline V gives CDR1 SGHTA, CDR2 FQGNSA. The CDR3 totals 15 residues. The CDR3: CASSLGSGVGDTQYF.

The chain has TRBV14 and TRBJ1-4. This CDR3 has 14 residues. Germline CDR1 SGHDN, CDR2 FVKESK. CDR3 sequence: CASSRGTGNEKLFF.

The rearrangement links TRBV3-1 to TRBJ2-5; with no DNA, the TCRdb D assignment of TRBD2 cannot be verified. This CDR3 has 16 residues. Germline V gene sequence: CDR1 LGHDT, CDR2 YNNKEL (reference sequence). CDR3 in amino acids: CASRGPGLLYQETQYF.

The rearrangement links TRBV19 to TRBJ1-2. The germline V gene has CDR1 LNHDA and CDR2 SQIVND (reference sequence). This CDR3 is built from 12 residues. The CDR3 region is CASRDGLYGYTF.

This chain connects TRBV12-2 to TRBJ1-3. TRBV12-2 is an annotated pseudogene. The CDR3 is made up of 16 amino acids. The CDR3 loop reads CASRLPAASSGNTIYF.

The chain is built from TRBV29-1 and TRBJ2-3; TCRdb's D call, TRBD1, is unchecked because there is no DNA. The CDR3 length is 16 residues. Germline V gives CDR1 SQVTM, CDR2 ANQGSEA. The CDR3 loop is CSVEDFMRGGTDTQYF.

The rearrangement joins TRBV2 to TRBJ2-5; TCRdb returns TRBD2, unconfirmable since there is no DNA. The CDR3 is made up of 15 amino acids. The germline V gene has CDR1 SNHLY and CDR2 FYNNEI. CDR3 protein: CASSEEPLRQETQYF.

The rearrangement joins TRBV6-4 to TRBJ1-4. The V gene's germline CDR1 is MRHNA and CDR2 SNTAGT. The CDR3 length is 16 residues. CDR3 sequence reads: CASSERPVSTNEKLFF.

CDR3 sequence: CASSFSPVQETQYF. This chain uses TRBV7-2 with TRBJ2-5. From germline, CDR1 is SGHTA and CDR2 FQGNSA. The CDR3 spans 14 residues. Full variable domain (remainder filled in from reference TRBV7-2 and TRBJ2-5): GAGVSQSPSNKVTEKGKDVELRCDPISGHTALYWYRQSLGQGLEFLIYFQGNSAPDKSGLPSDRFSAERTGGSVSTLTIQRTQQEDSAVYLCASSFSPVQETQYFGPGTRLLVL.